The next 30 T cell receptor beta chains were all read from a single sample in a study of post-analysis software for immune sequencing data. No cognate antigen is known for these TCRs. The authors incorporated unique molecular identifiers into the TCR beta cDNA libraries. MiXCR, applied by TCRdb to the PCR reads, yields one record per CDR3 protein. The data contain approximately 770,000 distinct CDR3 sequences, around 42% of them singletons. The study, taken as a whole, reports: The study found TRBV5-6, TRBV5-1 and TRBV20-1 among five or six TRBV segments more frequent in patients than controls.

The sequencing sample was made of blood. These receptors were taken from a girl aged 5 to 17 with multiple sclerosis.

This clonotype was picked up a small number of times. The chain links TRBV20-1 to TRBJ1-2, with 10 bases fitting TRBD1. The CDR3 consists of 13 residues. Looked up from germline, CDR1 is DFQATT and CDR2 is SNEGSKA (reference sequence). The J segment lost 8 bases and the V segment lost 5 bases, leaving 8 bases of the junction unmatched. The DNA of the CDR3 is TGCAGTGCTTGGGACAGGGGCTCTGGAGGCTACACCTTC. Translated, it gives CSAWDRGSGGYTF.

The chain has TRBV18 and TRBJ2-7; 8 positions match TRBD2. The ends lost 2 bases at V and 2 bases at J; junction bases unmatched: 5. Germline V CDR1 and CDR2: KGHSH, LQKENI. This CDR3 comprises 15 residues. CDR3 bases: TGTGCCAGCTCACCAACGGGAGGGTCCCCCTACGAGCAGTACTTC. It is translated as CASSPTGGSPYEQYF.

V and J are TRBV12-3 or TRBV12-4 and TRBJ1-2; D gene unclear. Trimming cost V 5 bases and J 6 bases, with 16 bases left between them. This CDR3 is built from 14 residues. This CDR3 is CASSLGAERHGYTF. CDR3 nucleotides: TGTGCCAGCAGTCTGGGTGCAGAGCGGCATGGCTACACCTTC.

This rearrangement joins TRBV24-1 to TRBJ2-1; 7 bases align to TRBD2. This CDR3 contains 17 residues. Germline V gene sequence: CDR1 KGHDR, CDR2 SFDVKD. Unmatched junction bases numbered 5, after V lost 1 base and J lost 0 bases. The CDR3 sequence is CATSDFSGTSSYNEQFF. CDR3 nucleotide sequence: TGTGCCACCAGTGATTTCAGCGGGACGAGCTCCTACAATGAGCAGTTCTTC.

The chain carries TRBV24-1 and TRBJ2-3, with D perhaps matching TRBD1 (5 bases). Trimming took 5 bases from V and 4 from J, leaving 15 bases between them. The length of the CDR3 is 15 residues. CDR1 KGHDR and CDR2 SFDVKD come from the germline V gene. CDR3 loop: CATSVVGQGPDTQYF. In nucleotides, the CDR3 is TGTGCCACCAGTGTGGTCGGTCAGGGTCCAGATACGCAGTATTTT.

A few counts support this clonotype. V usage is TRBV15 and J usage is TRBJ2-1, with TRBD1 as a possible D gene (6 bases). V lost 0 bases and J lost 7, with 13 bases in between. This CDR3 contains 15 residues. The V gene's germline CDR1 is LNHNV and CDR2 YYDKDF (reference sequence). The CDR3 DNA sequence: TGTGCCACCAGCAGAGATACAGGGCAGTGGAATGAGCAGTTCTTC. Its translation is CATSRDTGQWNEQFF.

The chain employs TRBV6-1 and TRBJ1-5, with D tentatively TRBD1 (5 bases). V was pared by 7 bases and J by 4 bases, with 20 bases between. Germline V gives CDR1 MNHNS, CDR2 SASEGT. The CDR3 is 16 residues long. CDR3 in DNA: TGTGCCAGCACTCGGGACTCACTTCGCGTTAATCAGCCCCAGCATTTT. The encoded protein is CASTRDSLRVNQPQHF.

This clonotype was found a few times. The chain is built from TRBV7-9 and TRBJ1-6; D remains unclear. The CDR3 sequence is 12 residues long. V gave up 2 bases and J gave up 9 bases, with 5 bases separating them. The germline gives CDR1 SEHNR, CDR2 FQNEAQ (reference sequence). CDR3 nucleotide sequence: TGTGCCAGCAGCTTATCCACTTCACCCCTCCACTTT. Protein sequence: CASSLSTSPLHF.

This clonotype came up a few times. This rearrangement joins TRBV4-1 to TRBJ2-3; the match to TRBD2 covers 8 bases. Germline assignment: CDR1 MGHRA and CDR2 YSYEKL. J gave up 6 bases and V 0 bases, and 8 bases lay outside the gene matches. This CDR3 has 16 amino acids. This chain's CDR3 is CASSQDKREGRDTQYF. CDR3 nucleotide sequence: TGCGCCAGCAGCCAAGATAAACGGGAGGGCCGTGATACGCAGTATTTT.

This clonotype was seen only once. This chain uses TRBV12-3 or TRBV12-4 with TRBJ2-4; 7 bases match TRBD2. V lost 0 bases and J lost 6; bases outside the gene matches: 5. The CDR3 consists of 15 residues. The CDR3 DNA follows: TGTGCCAGCAGTTTAGCGGGGGGGTGGAGAAACATTCAGTACTTC. This gives the protein CASSLAGGWRNIQYF.

The CDR3, as DNA: TGCAGCGTTGACCCCACGGAGGAAGCTTTCTTT. The encoded protein is CSVDPTEEAFF. J is TRBJ1-1 and V is TRBV29-1, with unresolved D. The germline CDR1 and CDR2 sequences are SQVTM and ANQGSEA. This CDR3 is built from 11 residues. Trimming removed 3 bases at V and 8 bases at J, with 10 bases between. The variable domain in full, completed from reference TRBV29-1 and TRBJ1-1, reads SAVISQKPSRDICQRGTSLTIQCQVDSQVTMMFWYRQQPGQSLTLIATANQGSEATYESGFVIDKFPISRPNLTFSTLTVSNMSPEDSSIYLCSVDPTEEAFFGQGTRLTVV.

As for this clonotype: One end of the junction fails to match germline, which may point to a read error. The chain recombines TRBV20-1 with TRBJ2-3, with 9 bases matching TRBD1. CDR1 is DFQATT and CDR2 is SNEGSKA in the germline V gene (reference sequence). This CDR3 comprises 16 residues. The CDR3 here is CSARDKDRGGTGTQYF. In DNA form, the CDR3 reads TGCAGTGCTAGAGATAAGGACAGGGGAGGAACAGGTACGCAGTATTTT.

As DNA, the CDR3 is TGTGCCAGCAGTTCTAACAGGGGGCAAGGTGAGCAGTACTTC. Translated: CASSSNRGQGEQYF. This chain connects TRBV12-3 or TRBV12-4 to TRBJ2-5; 9 bases match TRBD1. There are 14 residues in the CDR3. The ends lost 4 bases at V and 11 bases at J; junction bases unmatched: 11.

This rearrangement joins TRBV9 to TRBJ2-5; D might be TRBD1 or TRBD2, each matching 5 bases. The CDR3 is 15 amino acids. The V end was cut by 3 bases, the J end by 1 base, with 13 bases between. CDR1 is SGDLS, CDR2 YYNGEE, per germline. CDR3 residues: CASSGDGHSQETQYF. The DNA for the CDR3 is TGTGCCAGCAGCGGGGACGGACACTCCCAAGAGACCCAGTACTTC.

This clonotype was observed a single time. V is TRBV29-1 and J is TRBJ2-7; D is tentatively TRBD1 or TRBD2 (5 bases each). The germline gives CDR1 SQVTM, CDR2 ANQGSEA. Trimming took off 6 bases at V and 0 bases at J, with 12 bases between the two ends. There are 13 residues in the CDR3. DNA of the CDR3: TGCAGCGTCGCCGGGACGGTCTCCTACGAGCAGTACTTC. It yields the protein CSVAGTVSYEQYF.

This rearrangement joins TRBV20-1 to TRBJ2-7; D gene uncertain. The CDR3 is 16 residues long. Germline values: CDR1 DFQATT, CDR2 SNEGSKA (reference sequence). Trimming pared 0 bases from V and 0 bases from J, leaving 15 bases between. CDR3 amino acids: CSARDPMGWVSYEQYF. The CDR3 DNA reads as TGCAGTGCTAGAGATCCTATGGGGTGGGTCTCCTACGAGCAGTACTTC.

The chain couples TRBV5-1 to TRBJ2-5, with D unresolved. TRBJ2-1 explains the end of the DNA better; the J call may be wrong. The germline V gene has CDR1 SGHRS and CDR2 YFSETQ. The CDR3 runs to 15 residues. As DNA, the CDR3 is TGCGCCAGCAGCTTGGCGGCGGTCCCCCAAGAGACCCAGTTCTTC. Protein: CASSLAAVPQETQFF.

Here the CDR3 DNA reads TGCGCCAGCAGCCAAGAACTAGCAACAAACGATGAGCAGTTCTTC. Residues: CASSQELATNDEQFF. The chain uses TRBV4-1 and TRBJ2-1; D possibly corresponds to TRBD2 (6 bases). Germline CDR1 reads MGHRA; CDR2 reads YSYEKL. CDR3 length: 15 residues. The V end lost 0 bases, the J end lost 8 bases, and 14 bases lay between the germline ends.

This chain joins TRBV7-9 and TRBJ2-4; no clear D. Gene TRBJ2-7 matches the end of the DNA better, so the J call may be wrong. CDR1 is SEHNR and CDR2 is FQNEAQ in the germline V gene (reference sequence). CDR3 size: 14 residues. CDR3 amino acids: CASSLEEVTHEQYF. In DNA form, the CDR3 reads TGTGCCAGCAGCTTAGAAGAGGTTACGCACGAGCAGTACTTC.

The rearrangement joins TRBV29-1 to TRBJ2-7; 10 bases are shared with TRBD1. The CDR3 has 17 residues. The trim removed 0 bases at V and 4 bases at J, leaving 12 bases unmatched. The V gene's germline CDR1 is SQVTM and CDR2 ANQGSEA. The CDR3 region has the DNA TGCAGCGTTGAAGATCCGAGAGGACAGGGGGAGGTGTACGAGCAGTACTTC. Translation gives CSVEDPRGQGEVYEQYF.

V gene TRBV24-1 combines with J gene TRBJ2-3, with TRBD2 identical over 12 bases. CDR1 KGHDR and CDR2 SFDVKD come from the germline V gene. The V gene end was trimmed by 4 bases and the J gene end by 7 bases; junction bases not matched to a gene: 11. CDR3 length equals 17 residues. The CDR3: CATSDPAGLAGVNTQYF. CDR3 nucleotide sequence: TGTGCCACCAGTGACCCAGCGGGACTAGCGGGTGTTAATACGCAGTATTTT.

The chain combines TRBV5-8 with TRBJ2-7; D remains unclear. V was shortened by 2 bases and J by 0 bases, with 12 bases between the two germline ends. CDR3 length equals 15 residues. Germline V gives CDR1 SGHTS, CDR2 YDEGEE. This CDR3 is CASSLGWVSSYEQYF. The CDR3 DNA follows: TGTGCCAGCAGCTTAGGCTGGGTAAGCTCCTACGAGCAGTACTTC.

The V and J genes are TRBV28 and TRBJ2-3, with D possibly TRBD2 on 6 matching bases. The CDR3 totals 15 residues. Trimming removed 5 bases at V and 1 base at J, with 13 bases between. Germline V gene data show CDR1 as MDHEN and CDR2 as SYDVKM. CDR3 DNA sequence: TGTGCCAGCAGTCTTTGGGAGGAGGGCACAGATACGCAGTATTTT. This encodes CASSLWEEGTDTQYF. Supplemented by reference TRBV28 and TRBJ2-3, the full variable domain reads DVKVTQSSRYLVKRTGEKVFLECVQDMDHENMFWYRQDPGLGLRLIYFSYDVKMKEKGDIPEGYSVSREKKERFSLILESASTNQTSMYLCASSLWEEGTDTQYFGPGTRLTVL.

Concerning this clonotype itself: Given a much more abundant clone one base away, this may be a read error. V gene TRBV12-5 combines with J gene TRBJ1-1; D not certain. The CDR3 loop spans 13 amino acids. The germline gives CDR1 LGHNT, CDR2 FRNRAP. With 3 bases removed from V and 3 bases from J, the gap between germline ends came to 8 bases. The CDR3 is CASGLSEHTEAFF. The CDR3 nucleotides read TGTGCTAGTGGTTTAAGTGAACACACTGAAGCTTTCTTT.

V gene TRBV6-5 combines with J gene TRBJ2-3; weak D call: TRBD1 (5 bases). The CDR3 spans 15 residues. V lost 1 base and J 6 bases, leaving 14 bases between the germline ends. CDR1 and CDR2 from the germline V gene are MNHEY and SVGAGI. Here the CDR3 DNA reads TGTGCCAGCAGTTACTTGCTGGACGCAGGGGATACGCAGTATTTT. Translation: CASSYLLDAGDTQYF.

This clonotype appeared a few times. J is TRBJ2-5 and V is TRBV29-1; D uncertain. This CDR3 has 13 amino acids. The ends were cut back, 3 bases at V and 0 bases at J, with 8 bases in the middle. From germline, CDR1 is SQVTM and CDR2 ANQGSEA. The chain's CDR3 is CSVDGVDQETQYF. The CDR3 nucleotides are TGCAGCGTTGATGGGGTTGACCAAGAGACCCAGTACTTC.

This chain joins TRBV5-8 and TRBJ1-1; D unresolved. From germline, CDR1 is SGHTS and CDR2 YDEGEE. The CDR3 covers 14 residues. Trimming pared 3 bases from V and 3 bases from J, leaving 12 bases between. CDR3 sequence: CASSWGLEHTEAFF. CDR3 nucleotides: TGTGCCAGCAGCTGGGGTCTGGAACACACTGAAGCTTTCTTT.

This clonotype was seen a handful of times. The V call is TRBV12-3 or TRBV12-4, the J call TRBJ2-7; 7 bases map to TRBD2. This CDR3 comprises 15 residues. J was trimmed by 4 bases and V by 3 bases; bases with no gene match: 9. The CDR3 coding sequence is TGTGCCAGCAGTTTTGGCGGGGGACGTAAGTACGAGCAGTACTTC. It codes for CASSFGGGRKYEQYF.

V gene TRBV18 combines with J gene TRBJ1-1; D unclear. V shed 2 bases and J shed 4 bases, with 14 bases lying between them. Germline lookup yields CDR1 KGHSH and CDR2 LQKENI. The CDR3 is 15 residues long. This chain's CDR3 is CASSPDWGEFTEAFF. The CDR3 DNA reads as TGTGCCAGCTCACCAGATTGGGGTGAATTCACTGAAGCTTTCTTT. The entire variable domain, with the rest obtained from reference TRBV18 and TRBJ1-1, is as follows: NAGVMQNPRHLVRRRGQEARLRCSPMKGHSHVYWYRQLPEEGLKFMVYLQKENIIDESGMPKERFSAEFPKEGPSILRIQQVVRGDSAAYFCASSPDWGEFTEAFFGQGTRLTVV.

This clonotype occurred a few times. The rearrangement links TRBV10-3 to TRBJ2-5; TRBD2 agrees at 10 bases. The CDR3 has 16 amino acids. CDR1 and CDR2 (germline): ENHRY, SYGVKD. V lost 3 bases to trimming and J lost 1 base; unmatched junction nucleotides: 5. The CDR3: CAISEPAGGPQETQYF. In DNA, the CDR3 is TGTGCCATCAGTGAACCAGCGGGAGGGCCCCAAGAGACCCAGTACTTC.